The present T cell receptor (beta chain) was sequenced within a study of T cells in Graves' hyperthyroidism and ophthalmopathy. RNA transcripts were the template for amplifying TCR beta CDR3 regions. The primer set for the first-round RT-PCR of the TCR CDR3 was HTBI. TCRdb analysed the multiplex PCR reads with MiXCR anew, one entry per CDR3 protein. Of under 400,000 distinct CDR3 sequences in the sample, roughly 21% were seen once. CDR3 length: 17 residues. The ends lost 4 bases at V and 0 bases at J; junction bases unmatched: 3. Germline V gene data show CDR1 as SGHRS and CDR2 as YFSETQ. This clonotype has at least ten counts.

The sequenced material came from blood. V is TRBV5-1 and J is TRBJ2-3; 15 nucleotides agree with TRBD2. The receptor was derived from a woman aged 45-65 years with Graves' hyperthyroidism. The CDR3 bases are TGCGCCAGCAGCGGCGGGACTAGCGGGAGGAGCACAGATACGCAGTATTTT. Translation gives CASSGGTSGRSTDTQYF.